This paragraph covers one T cell receptor (beta chain) sequence. The antigen is unknown. This sample is drawn from a study of cytomegalovirus exposure and HLA in healthy donors. Study-level background: Inside one of the first data releases sat about 85 million unique TCRs taken from HLA-typed donors. Study-level points and caveats: Accurate prediction of HLA-A and HLA-B alleles (for most subjects) was reportedly achieved from TCR beta sequences. The productive fraction for most TCR beta V segments was about 87% or about 30% in an earlier analysis.

PCR was performed using 60 Vbeta and 13 Jbeta primers. Here immunoSEQ multiplex PCR was the method, and the copy in TCRdb shows in-frame clones only, minus some. Of 110,000 to 150,000 clones in the sample, roughly 80% were seen once. Germline V gives CDR1 LNHDA, CDR2 SQIVND (reference sequence). The V and J ends lost 6 bases and 5 bases, in that order; junction bases with no gene match: 16. The CDR3 has 17 amino acids. Input material: PBMCs. The TCR comes from a female donor in good health and CMV-seronegative. The rearrangement joins TRBV19 to TRBJ1-1, with 9 bases that match TRBD1. CDR3 nucleotide sequence: TGTGCCAGTAGATTAACAGGGACAGGGCAGGTTAATACTGAAGCTTTCTTT. Its protein product is CASRLTGTGQVNTEAFF.